This T cell receptor (beta chain) was obtained from a study of cytomegalovirus exposure and HLA in healthy donors. Study as a whole: Early release data held about 92 million unique TCRs from HLA-typed donors.

The CDR3 length is 14 residues. Trimming cost V 4 bases and J 7 bases; bases outside gene matches: 7. In germline, CDR1 is SGHRS, CDR2 YFSETQ. The PCR had 60 Vbeta and 13 Jbeta primers. The repertoire was sequenced with immunoSEQ multiplex PCR; TCRdb's copy has only in-frame clones and lacks some. The sample records approximately 160,000 clones, 77% being singletons. The TCR originated in a woman younger than 45 in good health and CMV-seronegative. The chain has TRBV5-1 and TRBJ2-7, with 11 bases that match TRBD2. The specimen was PBMCs. The CDR3 DNA follows: TGCGCCAGCAGCCAACTAGCGGGAGAGGGGGAGCAGTACTTC. Amino acids: CASSQLAGEGEQYF.